These 22 T cell receptor beta chains came from one sample sequenced in a study of shared clonotypes between healthy human individuals. Method: immunoSEQ multiplex PCR; TCRdb's copy keeps in-frame clones and lacks some. The sample consists of over 2,000,000 clones, roughly 95% of them appearing once. Selected positively for CCR7 and CD45RO-negative, naive CD8 cells excluded terminally differentiated effector memory CD45RA+ cells. Sequenced sample: naive CD8+ T cells from PBMCs. The receptor source for this set is a young man in good health. Some clones in this sample may be carry-over from other donors' samples.

This sequence joins TRBV7-3 and TRBJ2-1; 8 nucleotides line up with TRBD2. V dropped 5 bases and J dropped 8; count of bases not matched to a gene: 11. The germline CDR1 and CDR2 sequences are SGHTA and FQGTGA. This CDR3 is built from 15 residues. CDR3 sequence reads: CASSPAWTSSYEQFF. DNA of the CDR3: TGTGCCAGCAGCCCAGCATGGACTAGCTCATATGAGCAGTTCTTC. Based on the CDR3 plus reference TRBV7-3 and TRBJ2-1, the full variable domain is GAGVSQTPSNKVTEKGKYVELRCDPISGHTALYWYRQSLGQGPEFLIYFQGTGAADDSGLPNDRFFAVRPEGSVSTLKIQRTERGDSAVYLCASSPAWTSSYEQFFGPGTRLTVL.

This chain uses TRBV28 with TRBJ2-2; 9 bases fit TRBD1. The length of the CDR3 is 14 residues. After removal of 8 bases from V and 2 bases from J, the junction contained 3 bases not matched to a gene. Per the germline V gene, CDR1 is MDHEN and CDR2 is SYDVKM. In DNA, the CDR3 is TGTGCCAGCGGGACAGGGTCAAACACCGGGGAGCTGTTTTTT. Its translation is CASGTGSNTGELFF. Using reference TRBV28 and TRBJ2-2 for the parts outside the CDR3, the full variable domain is DVKVTQSSRYLVKRTGEKVFLECVQDMDHENMFWYRQDPGLGLRLIYFSYDVKMKEKGDIPEGYSVSREKKERFSLILESASTNQTSMYLCASGTGSNTGELFFGEGSRLTVL.

V and J are TRBV9 and TRBJ1-5; 9 positions agree with TRBD1. Germline CDR1 and CDR2: SGDLS and YYNGEE. This CDR3 has 16 amino acids. Germline trimming cut 4 bases from V and 3 bases from J; bases unmatched to any gene: 8. The CDR3 sequence is CASSIWTGEFNQPQHF. CDR3 DNA: TGTGCCAGCAGCATCTGGACAGGGGAGTTCAATCAGCCCCAGCATTTT.

The V call is TRBV7-9, the J call TRBJ2-3, with a possible D match to TRBD1 (6 bases). The ends were cut back, 3 bases at V and 4 bases at J, with 14 bases in the middle. CDR3 length: 15 residues. Germline CDR1 is SEHNR and CDR2 is FQNEAQ (reference sequence). CDR3 in amino acids: CASSFRDKMADTQYF. The CDR3 DNA sequence: TGTGCCAGCAGCTTCAGGGACAAAATGGCAGATACGCAGTATTTT.

The V call is TRBV14, the J call TRBJ2-7; 10 bases align to TRBD2. In germline, CDR1 is SGHDN, CDR2 FVKESK. Trimming removed 6 bases from V and 6 bases from J; junction bases left unmatched: 11. This CDR3 region has 15 residues. The CDR3 spells CASSRLLAGPLEQYF. The CDR3, as DNA: TGTGCCAGCAGTCGATTACTAGCGGGGCCCCTCGAGCAGTACTTC.

The chain has TRBV9 and TRBJ2-1, with a weak D call TRBD2 (5 bases). The germline V and J ends were trimmed by 0 bases and 8 bases, with 21 bases remaining between them. The germline V gene has CDR1 SGDLS and CDR2 YYNGEE. CDR3 length equals 17 residues. The CDR3 bases are TGTGCCAGCAGCGTAGATGTCCGCGAACTAGGTTTCCATGAGCAGTTCTTC. Protein: CASSVDVRELGFHEQFF.

The chain recombines TRBV6-1 with TRBJ1-1; 8 nucleotides agree with TRBD1. V lost 8 bases, J lost 4 bases, and 3 bases stayed unmatched. Looked up from germline, CDR1 is MNHNS and CDR2 is SASEGT. The CDR3 runs 12 residues. The CDR3 DNA reads TGTGCCAGCCCCAGGGGGCCCACTGAAGCTTTCTTT. It codes for CASPRGPTEAFF.

This clone was picked up one time. This chain connects TRBV28 to TRBJ2-7; the D gene could be TRBD1 or TRBD2 (5 bases each). This CDR3 region has 16 residues. CDR1 is MDHEN, CDR2 SYDVKM, per germline. V was pared by 1 base and J by 0 bases, with 13 bases between. In nucleotides, the CDR3 is TGTGCCAGCAGTTTATCTCTAAGCGGACACTCCTACGAGCAGTACTTC. Its protein product is CASSLSLSGHSYEQYF.

This chain joins TRBV4-1 and TRBJ2-5; 14 positions agree with TRBD2. The CDR3 is 18 residues long. From germline, CDR1 is MGHRA and CDR2 YSYEKL. V lost 1 base, J lost 4 bases, and 8 bases stayed unmatched. CDR3 DNA: TGCGCCAGCAGCCAAGGGTGGACTAGCGGGAGGACGGGAGAGACCCAGTACTTC. Amino acids: CASSQGWTSGRTGETQYF.

The V gene is TRBV28, the J gene TRBJ2-7; TRBD1 agrees at 9 bases. The CDR3 loop spans 15 amino acids. With V trimmed by 6 bases and J by 2 bases, 8 bases remained unmatched. The germline gives CDR1 MDHEN, CDR2 SYDVKM. The CDR3 spells CASRPDRGIPYEQYF. The CDR3 bases are TGTGCCAGCAGACCGGACAGGGGAATTCCCTACGAGCAGTACTTC.

CDR3 DNA sequence: TGTGCCAGTACCCAGGTCTCCTGGGGCCACGAGCAGTACTTC. Residues: CASTQVSWGHEQYF. The gene calls are TRBV19 and TRBJ2-7; maybe TRBD1 (5 bases). Deletions cut 7 bases from V and 5 bases from J, with 18 bases between. This CDR3 is built from 14 residues. The germline V gene has CDR1 LNHDA and CDR2 SQIVND (reference sequence).

This clone was detected once. V usage is TRBV7-2 and J usage is TRBJ1-5; maybe TRBD1 (5 bases). Germline loops: CDR1 SGHTA, CDR2 FQGNSA. CDR3 size: 16 residues. V was shortened by 1 base and J by 1 base, with 11 bases between the two germline ends. The CDR3 protein is CASSLGLWGSNQPQHF. DNA of the CDR3: TGTGCCAGCAGCTTAGGTTTGTGGGGGAGCAATCAGCCCCAGCATTTT.

The table lists this clone with a few counts. The chain employs TRBV2 and TRBJ1-2; unclear D gene. In germline, CDR1 is SNHLY, CDR2 FYNNEI. The CDR3 contains 14 residues. Between the trimmed V and J ends, which lost 1 base and 0 bases, there was a span of 6 bases. The CDR3, as DNA: TGTGCCAGCAGTGAAGGGAGTCCTAACTATGGCTACACCTTC. Translated, it gives CASSEGSPNYGYTF.

This clone has just one count. The chain carries TRBV19 and TRBJ1-1; D is ambiguous. The CDR3 has 12 residues. Looked up from germline, CDR1 is LNHDA and CDR2 is SQIVND (reference sequence). Deletions cut 4 bases from V and 2 bases from J, with 5 bases between. As DNA, the CDR3 is TGTGCCAGTAGTAATTTTAACACTGAAGCTTTCTTT. This codes for CASSNFNTEAFF.

The V gene is TRBV4-3, the J gene TRBJ2-4, with 7 bases fitting TRBD1. V was pared by 3 bases and J by 0 bases, with 8 bases of the junction left unmatched. Germline loops: CDR1 LGHNA, CDR2 YSLEER. The length of the CDR3 is 17 residues. The CDR3 nucleotides read TGCGCCAGCAGCCATGGGGGACAGCAACTAGCCAAAAACATTCAGTACTTC. Translating it yields CASSHGGQQLAKNIQYF.

A note on this clone: Distinct nucleotide sequences in the sample also encode this CDR3. This chain links TRBV27 with TRBJ2-1; tentative D call: TRBD1 (5 bases). The CDR3 totals 16 residues. CDR1 is MNHEY, CDR2 SMNVEV, per germline (reference sequence). Trimming left V 5 bases short and J 0 bases short, with 14 bases between. DNA of the CDR3: TGTGCCAGCAGTCCGACAAGGGGAAGCTCCTACAATGAGCAGTTCTTC. Residues: CASSPTRGSSYNEQFF.

This chain connects TRBV7-9 to TRBJ2-2; 9 bases line up with TRBD1. V lost 5 bases, J lost 3 bases, and 16 bases stayed unmatched. Germline loops: CDR1 SEHNR, CDR2 FQNEAQ (reference sequence). The CDR3 is 19 residues long. The CDR3 DNA reads TGTGCCAGCAGCCCCCCGGGACAGGGAATAGTGGGGGACACCGGGGAGCTGTTTTTT. This codes for CASSPPGQGIVGDTGELFF.

The V call is TRBV9, the J call TRBJ2-3; no reliable D call. Trimming stripped 0 bases from V and 2 bases from J, with 10 bases between. The germline V gene has CDR1 SGDLS and CDR2 YYNGEE. The length of the CDR3 is 15 residues. CDR3 bases: TGTGCCAGCAGCGTAGCCCAGCAGCCCACAGATACGCAGTATTTT. It specifies CASSVAQQPTDTQYF.

About this clone itself: Other DNA sequences in this specimen translate into the identical CDR3. This chain joins TRBV28 and TRBJ1-6, with 7 bases identical to TRBD1. The germline gives CDR1 MDHEN, CDR2 SYDVKM. V was pared by 3 bases and J by 5 bases, with 1 base of the junction left unmatched. This CDR3 is built from 14 residues. The CDR3 DNA follows: TGTGCCAGCAGTTTGGGGACAGATAATTCACCCCTCCACTTT. This translates into CASSLGTDNSPLHF.

This chain connects TRBV9 to TRBJ2-7, with TRBD1 matching over 8 bases. From germline, CDR1 is SGDLS and CDR2 YYNGEE. V dropped 4 bases and J dropped 5; count of bases not matched to a gene: 5. This CDR3 is built from 13 residues. CDR3: CASSPGGQHEQYF. CDR3 sequence (DNA): TGTGCCAGCAGCCCAGGGGGCCAACACGAGCAGTACTTC.

The chain is built from TRBV30 and TRBJ1-5; D remains ambiguous. The CDR3 totals 13 residues. Germline lookup yields CDR1 GTSNPN and CDR2 SVGIG (reference sequence). With 0 bases removed from V and 5 bases from J, the gap between germline ends came to 8 bases. The CDR3 is CAWSVLGDQPQHF. The CDR3 DNA reads as TGTGCCTGGAGTGTACTGGGAGATCAGCCCCAGCATTTT. Filled out from reference TRBV30 and TRBJ1-5, the complete variable domain reads SQTIHQWPATLVQPVGSPLSLECTVEGTSNPNLYWYRQAAGRGLQLLFYSVGIGQISSEVPQNLSASRPQDRQFILSSKKLLLSDSGFYLCAWSVLGDQPQHFGDGTRLSIL.

The genes are TRBV4-2 and TRBJ2-3, with TRBD2 matching 10 bases. V dropped 0 bases and J dropped 6; count of bases not matched to a gene: 9. The CDR3 is made up of 17 amino acids. The germline gives CDR1 LGHNA, CDR2 YNFKEQ. The CDR3 sequence: CASSQEGFPGLADTQYF. In nucleotides, the CDR3 is TGTGCCAGCAGCCAAGAAGGATTCCCGGGACTAGCGGATACGCAGTATTTT.